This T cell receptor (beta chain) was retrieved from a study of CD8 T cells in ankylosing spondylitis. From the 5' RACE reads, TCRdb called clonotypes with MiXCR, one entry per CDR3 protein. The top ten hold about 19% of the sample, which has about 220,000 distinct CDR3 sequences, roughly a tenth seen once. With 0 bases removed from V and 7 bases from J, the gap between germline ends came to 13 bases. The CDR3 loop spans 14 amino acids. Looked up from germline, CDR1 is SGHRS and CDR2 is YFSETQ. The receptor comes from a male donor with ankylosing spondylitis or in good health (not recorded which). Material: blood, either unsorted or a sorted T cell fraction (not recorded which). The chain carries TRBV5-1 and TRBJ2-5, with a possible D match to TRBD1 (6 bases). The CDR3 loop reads CASSLDGGDGTQYF. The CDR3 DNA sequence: TGCGCCAGCAGCTTGGATGGGGGCGACGGGACCCAGTACTTC.